This T cell receptor beta chain was found in a study of CD8 T cells in ankylosing spondylitis. General study findings and limits: Blood from ankylosing spondylitis patients appeared to carry a characteristic roughly 8-variant TCR beta motif. Reportedly, matched ankylosing spondylitis synovial fluid was significantly enriched for disease-linked clones. CD8+ by phenotype, disease-linked clones were relatively rare in peripheral blood. Earlier reports found some motif variants in synovial fluid and blood in reactive arthritis.

TCRdb called the 5' RACE reads again in MiXCR, with one record for every CDR3 protein. Of around 150,000 distinct CDR3 sequences listed, roughly 44% are singletons. The CDR3 is 13 amino acids. Trimming took off 1 base at V and 1 base at J, with 8 bases between the two ends. CDR1 and CDR2 (germline): DFQATT, SNEGSKA (reference sequence). On this clonotype itself: The antigen is undetermined.

Material: synovial fluid, either unsorted or a sorted T cell fraction (not recorded which). The chain links TRBV20-1 to TRBJ2-7, with D perhaps matching TRBD1 or TRBD2 (5 bases each). The origin of this receptor is a male donor with ankylosing spondylitis. The CDR3 here is CSARVGPSYEQYF. DNA for the CDR3: TGCAGTGCTAGAGTGGGACCGTCCTACGAGCAGTACTTC.